These T cell receptor beta chains were read from a single sample in a study of shared clonotypes between healthy human individuals. Assay used: immunoSEQ multiplex PCR; TCRdb lists only in-frame clones, some missing. The sample yields 450,000 or so clones, roughly three quarters seen once. Sequenced input: PBMCs. The source is a woman aged 40 to 50 in good health. Some clones in this sample may be carry-over from other donors' samples. Both conserved end residues are part of each CDR3. A D gene is named only where the DNA matches it firmly. Not all rows give a size; the values are once, few, many and, for expanded clones, a class.

d_call,clone_size,v_call,j_call,cdr3_aa,cdr3_nt
.,once,TRBV4-1,TRBJ1-1,CASSQEEAYTEAFF,TGCGCCAGCAGCCAAGAGGAGGCCTACACTGAAGCTTTCTTT
TRBD1,once,TRBV28,TRBJ2-7,CASSSAGTGVYEQYF,TGTGCCAGCAGTTCCGCCGGGACAGGGGTCTACGAGCAGTACTTC
.,.,TRBV5-1,TRBJ2-1,CASSLELVRYNEQFF,TGCGCCAGCAGCTTGGAACTAGTTCGCTACAATGAGCAGTTCTTC
.,.,TRBV9,TRBJ2-5,CASSVASAYQETQYF,TGTGCCAGCAGCGTGGCTAGCGCATACCAAGAGACCCAGTACTTC
.,.,TRBV7-2,TRBJ2-2,CASSLASRELFF,TGTGCCAGCAGCTTAGCTTCCAGGGAGCTGTTTTTT
.,.,TRBV11-2,TRBJ2-2,CASSLLEVTGELFF,TGTGCCAGCAGCTTACTCGAGGTCACCGGGGAGCTGTTTTTT
.,.,TRBV15,TRBJ1-5,CATSRGGVGGNQPQHF,TGTGCCACCAGCAGAGGGGGGGTAGGAGGCAATCAGCCCCAGCATTTT
TRBD1,.,TRBV14,TRBJ2-7,CASSIWTGVQTEQYF,TGTGCCAGCAGCATTTGGACAGGGGTTCAAACTGAGCAGTACTTC
.,once,TRBV9,TRBJ2-1,CASNPSGNNEQFF,TGTGCCAGCAACCCCTCGGGGAACAATGAGCAGTTCTTC
.,many,TRBV21-1,TRBJ2-7,CASSKTSGRSTYEQYF,TGTGCCAGCAGCAAAACGAGCGGCAGGTCCACCTACGAGCAGTACTTC
TRBD2,.,TRBV2,TRBJ2-7,CASSEVGSSGDKEQYF,TGTGCCAGCAGTGAAGTCGGGTCTAGCGGGGACAAGGAGCAGTACTTC
.,.,TRBV5-1,TRBJ2-1,CASSLVGTANNEQFF,TGCGCCAGCAGCTTGGTTGGGACGGCCAACAATGAGCAGTTCTTC
TRBD1,few,TRBV20-1,TRBJ1-2,CSASTGVGYTF,TGCAGTGCTAGTACAGGGGTTGGCTACACCTTC
TRBD2,.,TRBV9,TRBJ2-3,CASSVSPRNSGKTDTQYF,TGTGCCAGCAGCGTAAGCCCCAGGAATAGCGGGAAAACAGATACGCAGTATTTT
.,.,TRBV7-2,TRBJ2-7,CASSSDSSTGEQYF,TGTGCCAGCAGCAGTGACTCCTCAACGGGGGAGCAGTACTTC
.,.,TRBV19,TRBJ1-3,CASSAREDQENTIYF,TGTGCCAGTTCAGCCCGGGAGGATCAGGAAAACACCATATATTTT
TRBD1,.,TRBV5-1,TRBJ2-7,CASSLSGQTYEQYF,TGCGCCAGCAGCTTGTCGGGACAGACCTACGAGCAGTACTTC
.,once,TRBV19,TRBJ2-3,CASSPGGSPVGTDTQYF,TGTGCCAGTAGTCCCGGGGGCTCCCCGGTGGGCACAGATACGCAGTATTTT
.,.,TRBV18,TRBJ1-2,CASSPGRTYYGYTF,TGTGCCAGCTCACCGGGCCGAACTTACTATGGCTACACCTTC
.,.,TRBV9,TRBJ2-3,CASSVRADTQYF,TGTGCCAGCAGCGTGCGGGCAGATACGCAGTATTTT
TRBD2,.,TRBV6-5,TRBJ2-7,CASSYFAGGPYEQYF,TGTGCCAGCAGTTACTTTGCGGGAGGCCCCTACGAGCAGTACTTC
TRBD2,.,TRBV9,TRBJ2-7,CASSHGRGLARSEQYF,TGTGCCAGCAGCCACGGACGGGGACTAGCACGGTCCGAGCAGTACTTC
.,.,TRBV6-6,TRBJ1-4,CASSYSGNEKLFF,TGTGCCAGCAGTTACTCTGGTAATGAAAAACTGTTTTTT
TRBD1,.,TRBV14,TRBJ1-3,CASSSRDRGPSSGNTIYF,TGTGCCAGCAGCAGCCGGGACAGGGGGCCCAGCTCTGGAAACACCATATATTTT
TRBD1,once,TRBV30,TRBJ2-1,CAWSEGQGVLNEQFF,TGTGCCTGGAGTGAAGGACAGGGAGTCCTCAATGAGCAGTTCTTC
TRBD2,once,TRBV30,TRBJ2-2,CAWSVDLAGDTGELFF,TGTGCCTGGAGTGTGGACCTAGCGGGCGACACCGGGGAGCTGTTTTTT
TRBD2,.,TRBV10-2,TRBJ2-7,CASSRSGRSYEQYF,TGCGCCAGCAGCAGGAGCGGGAGGTCCTACGAGCAGTACTTC